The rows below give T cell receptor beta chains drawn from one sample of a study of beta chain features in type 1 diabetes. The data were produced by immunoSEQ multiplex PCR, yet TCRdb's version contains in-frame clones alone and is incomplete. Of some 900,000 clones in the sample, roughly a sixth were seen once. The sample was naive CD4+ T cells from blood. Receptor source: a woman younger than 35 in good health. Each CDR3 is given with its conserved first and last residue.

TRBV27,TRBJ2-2,CASKAAVTTGELFF
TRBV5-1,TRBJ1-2,CASSFRQENYGYTF
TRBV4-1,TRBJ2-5,CASSGRLAGMETQYF
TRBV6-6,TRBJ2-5,CASRSRQETQYF
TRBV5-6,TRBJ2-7,CASSFSAGVPYEQYF
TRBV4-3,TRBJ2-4,CASSQGVLRNIQYF
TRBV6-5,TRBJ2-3,CASSYSMFLPGDTQYF
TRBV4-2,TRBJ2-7,CASSQDLRGPLHEQYF
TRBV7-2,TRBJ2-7,CASSWTSPYEQYF
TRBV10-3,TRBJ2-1,CAISDKAGGPSEQFF
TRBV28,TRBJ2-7,CASSLFREQYF
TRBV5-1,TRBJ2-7,CASSFGNRDPYEQYF
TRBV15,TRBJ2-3,CATSSGSTDTQYF
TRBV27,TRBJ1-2,CASGLLPTGGPSPYTF
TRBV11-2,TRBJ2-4,CASSRGQSVFF
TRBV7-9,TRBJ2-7,CASSPRTGGGYEQYF
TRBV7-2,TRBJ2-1,CASSLGQGSYNEQFF
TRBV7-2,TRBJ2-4,CASSILAKNIQYF
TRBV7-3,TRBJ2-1,CASSFGTRNNEQFF
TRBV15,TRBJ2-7,CATSTVGEQYF
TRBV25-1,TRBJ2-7,CASSEFMSGLQYF
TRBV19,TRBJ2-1,CASKRSSGGSSIREQFF
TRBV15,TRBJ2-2,CATSVRGGELFF
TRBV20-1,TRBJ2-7,CSAVFGEQYF
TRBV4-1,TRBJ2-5,CASSRRTNRGETQYF
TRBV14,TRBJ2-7,CASSHVGSQGSYEQYF
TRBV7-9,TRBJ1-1,CASSFPRVNTEAFF
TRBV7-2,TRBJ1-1,CASSLYSGPRNTEAFF
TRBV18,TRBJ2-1,CASSLLAGGYNEQFF
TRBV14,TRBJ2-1,CASSHGISGSLNEQFF
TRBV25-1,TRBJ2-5,CASSETSGAQETQYF
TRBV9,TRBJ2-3,CASSPGTVGSTDTQYF
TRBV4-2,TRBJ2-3,CASSQRTAVTDTQYF
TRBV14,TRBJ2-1,CASSPQTGRYNEQFF
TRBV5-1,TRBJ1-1,CASSLTGQNTEAFF
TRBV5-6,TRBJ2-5,CASSLGFAGLASETQYF
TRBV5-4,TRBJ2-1,CASSLRAGGVDEQFF
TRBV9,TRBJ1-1,CASSVEMGTEAFF
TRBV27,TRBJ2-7,CASSSLASSSYEQYF